This T cell receptor (beta chain) was recovered during a study of cytomegalovirus exposure and HLA in healthy donors. Findings and caveats of the study: As was reported, the classifier diagnosed cytomegalovirus status with high specificity and sensitivity.

Primers: 60 Vbeta forward and 13 Jbeta reverse. The table came from immunoSEQ multiplex PCR; TCRdb's copy has only in-frame clones and leaves some out. The table shows about 130,000 clones, with less than 85% occurring only once. On this clone: Antigen specificity is unknown. The germline gene is not matched at one end of the junction; a read error may be the cause.

The CDR3 covers 13 residues. Germline CDR1 and CDR2: SGHTA and FQGNSA. Sequencing used PBMCs. The sequence was obtained from a woman aged 40 to 50 in good health and CMV-seropositive. The chain carries TRBV7-2 and TRBJ1-2; D may be TRBD1 (6 bases). In DNA, the CDR3 is TGTGCCAGCAGCCGCCTAAGACAGGCCCTCTTCTCGTTC. This translates into CASSRLRQALFSF.